This T cell receptor beta chain was captured in a study of regulatory T cells in long-lasting Graves disease. At the level of the study: The study enrolled newly diagnosed Graves' patients on antithyroid drugs under 3 months. Findings and caveats of the study: Persistent patients shared more public clonotypes (about 2,600) than new patients (more than 900).

Time point noted: newly diagnosed GD, antithyroid drugs for less than 3 months. The TCR library was made from RNA extracted from PBMCs. This clonotype was detected many times. The antigen is undetermined. Through Arm-PCR of CDR3 regions and iRepertoire HTBI primers, TCR beta libraries were built. TCRdb re-called the multiplex PCR reads with MiXCR, one entry per CDR3 protein. The sample carries approximately 440,000 distinct CDR3 sequences, 15% to 20% recorded once. The germline V gene encodes CDR1 SNHLY and CDR2 FYNNEI. The CDR3 covers 17 residues. V was cut by 2 bases and J by 2 bases, with 19 bases left in between. These same data were also listed under a study on T cells in Graves' hyperthyroidism and ophthalmopathy.

V is TRBV2 and J is TRBJ2-7; TRBD2 is a possible D gene (5 bases). The origin of this receptor is a man in his forties or fifties with Graves disease. The sequences come from peripheral blood mononuclear cells (PBMCs), collected at new diagnosis, from a patient treated with antithyroid drugs. The CDR3 is CASSEISLLLDPYEQYF. For the CDR3, the DNA is TGTGCCAGCAGTGAAATCTCCTTACTACTAGATCCCTACGAGCAGTACTTC.